A single sample gave rise to the 23 T cell receptor beta chains below, sequenced in a study of blood T cell repertoires in COVID-19. The data were produced by immunoSEQ multiplex PCR, yet TCRdb's version contains in-frame clones alone and is incomplete. The sample lists approximately 190,000 clones; over 80% were seen once. Sequenced sample: peripheral blood. The receptors derive from a woman aged 40 to 50 with acute or convalescent COVID-19.

This clone was counted between two and nine times. The gene calls are TRBV5-1 and TRBJ2-3; D perhaps matches TRBD1 (6 bases). V dropped 5 bases and J dropped 3 bases, with 13 bases sitting between them. The CDR3 totals 14 residues. Germline V CDR1 and CDR2: SGHRS, YFSETQ. CDR3 amino acids: CASSGGQGTDTQYF. In DNA, the CDR3 is TGCGCCAGCAGTGGGGGCCAAGGGACAGATACGCAGTATTTT.

As regards this clone: The identical CDR3 is also encoded by other nucleotide sequences in the sample. This sequence joins TRBV5-1 and TRBJ1-5; D gene unclear. This CDR3 has 13 amino acids. Trimming removed 0 bases at V and 4 bases at J, with 5 bases between. Germline CDR1 is SGHRS and CDR2 is YFSETQ. CDR3 DNA sequence: TGCGCCAGCAGCTTGGCAGTAAATCAGCCCCAGCATTTT. It specifies CASSLAVNQPQHF. Full variable domain (outside the CDR3, taken from reference TRBV5-1 and TRBJ1-5): KAGVTQTPRYLIKTRGQQVTLSCSPISGHRSVSWYQQTPGQGLQFLFEYFSETQRNKGNFPGRFSGRQFSNSRSEMNVSTLELGDSALYLCASSLAVNQPQHFGDGTRLSIL.

CDR3 sequence: CASRKIEVTDYGYTF. The CDR3 DNA sequence: TGCGCCAGCAGAAAGATCGAGGTTACGGACTATGGCTACACCTTC. The V and J genes are TRBV5-1 and TRBJ1-2; D unclear. The CDR3 has 15 amino acids. Trimming stripped 5 bases from V and 3 bases from J, with 17 bases between. The germline CDR1 and CDR2 sequences are SGHRS and YFSETQ.

The genes are TRBV4-2 and TRBJ1-4; D not resolved. The V gene lost 5 bases and the J gene lost 8 bases, with 18 bases spanning the gap. The CDR3 runs 15 residues. The germline V gene has CDR1 LGHNA and CDR2 YNFKEQ. DNA of the CDR3: TGTGCCAGCAGCGGGCAGGCCCTCTCGGTGGAAAAACTGTTTTTT. The encoded protein is CASSGQALSVEKLFF.

This chain links TRBV2 with TRBJ1-1; a weak D match, TRBD1 (6 bases). Germline lookup yields CDR1 SNHLY and CDR2 FYNNEI. The V end was cut by 4 bases, the J end by 1 base, with 7 bases between. This CDR3 contains 13 residues. CDR3 in DNA: TGTGCCAGCAGTGCACAGGGGAACACTGAAGCTTTCTTT. It encodes CASSAQGNTEAFF.

This clone is medium-sized within its sample. The V gene is TRBV19, the J gene TRBJ1-1, with D maybe TRBD1 (6 bases). This CDR3 has 14 residues. Trimming cost V 5 bases and J 0 bases, with 10 bases left between them. Germline CDR1 reads LNHDA; CDR2 reads SQIVND (reference sequence). The CDR3 nucleotides read TGTGCCAGTAGTTATGGACAGTTGAACACTGAAGCTTTCTTT. Its protein product is CASSYGQLNTEAFF.

In this sample, this clone turned up once. The chain employs TRBV2 and TRBJ2-1; maybe TRBD2 (6 bases). Germline V gene sequence: CDR1 SNHLY, CDR2 FYNNEI. The CDR3 is 14 amino acids. V lost 7 bases to trimming and J lost 5 bases, with 15 bases between them. CDR3 coding DNA: TGTGCCAGCAAAGTATCGGGACTCAACAATGAGCAGTTCTTC. As protein: CASKVSGLNNEQFF.

The chain is built from TRBV5-6 and TRBJ2-3, with 8 positions matching TRBD1. The length of the CDR3 is 15 residues. The germline V gene encodes CDR1 SGHDT and CDR2 YYEEEE. The V gene end was trimmed by 3 bases and the J gene end by 3 bases; junction bases not matched to a gene: 6. CDR3 loop: CASSSWDRRTDTQYF. The DNA for the CDR3 is TGTGCCAGCAGCTCCTGGGACAGGAGGACAGATACGCAGTATTTT.

CDR3 residues: CASSYRAQTTESYEQYF. DNA of the CDR3: TGTGCCAGCAGTTATCGGGCCCAGACTACCGAATCCTACGAGCAGTACTTC. The V and J genes are TRBV27 and TRBJ2-7; D possibly corresponds to TRBD2 (5 bases). Looked up from germline, CDR1 is MNHEY and CDR2 is SMNVEV (reference sequence). This CDR3 is 17 amino acids long. V was cut by 4 bases and J by 1 base, with 20 bases left in between.

The chain's CDR3 is CADGEAGGLTQYF. The CDR3 bases are TGCGCCGACGGGGAAGCGGGGGGGCTTACGCAGTATTTT. The rearrangement joins TRBV10-1 to TRBJ2-3; TRBD2 aligns across 10 bases. Per the germline V gene, CDR1 is WNHNN and CDR2 is SYGVQD (reference sequence). CDR3 size: 13 residues. V gave up 11 bases and J gave up 8 bases; unmatched junction bases: 10.

V and J are TRBV19 and TRBJ1-6, with 8 nucleotides matching TRBD1. Trimming took 9 bases from V and 14 from J; bases not matched to a gene: 9. CDR1 and CDR2 (germline): LNHDA, SQIVND (reference sequence). The CDR3 is 12 amino acids. For the CDR3, the DNA is TGTGCCAGCCGCGACAGGGGATCGACCCTCCACTTT. The encoded protein is CASRDRGSTLHF.

This chain connects TRBV18 to TRBJ2-1, with D hard to call. V gave up 8 bases and J gave up 0 bases, with 11 bases separating them. Germline CDR1 KGHSH, CDR2 LQKENI. This CDR3 is 14 amino acids long. CDR3 residues: CASQATSSYNEQFF. CDR3 sequence (DNA): TGTGCCAGCCAGGCCACAAGCTCCTACAATGAGCAGTTCTTC. Full variable domain (remainder filled in from reference TRBV18 and TRBJ2-1): NAGVMQNPRHLVRRRGQEARLRCSPMKGHSHVYWYRQLPEEGLKFMVYLQKENIIDESGMPKERFSAEFPKEGPSILRIQQVVRGDSAAYFCASQATSSYNEQFFGPGTRLTVL.

The rearrangement uses TRBV7-3 and TRBJ1-1; D uncertain. Trimming cost V 5 bases and J 0 bases, with 7 bases left between them. The CDR3 loop spans 13 amino acids. CDR1 SGHTA and CDR2 FQGTGA come from the germline V gene. Here the CDR3 reads CASSPNMNTEAFF. The CDR3 bases are TGTGCCAGCAGCCCAAACATGAACACTGAAGCTTTCTTT.

The chain has TRBV25-1 and TRBJ1-3; no reliable D call. The CDR3 runs 15 residues. The germline V gene has CDR1 MGHDK and CDR2 SYGVNS. The V end was cut by 0 bases, the J end by 0 bases, with 6 bases between. CDR3 nucleotide sequence: TGTGCCAGCAGTGAATACGGGTACTCTGGAAACACCATATATTTT. Translating gives CASSEYGYSGNTIYF. Using reference TRBV25-1 and TRBJ1-3 for the parts outside the CDR3, the full variable domain is EADIYQTPRYLVIGTGKKITLECSQTMGHDKMYWYQQDPGMELHLIHYSYGVNSTEKGDLSSESTVSRIRTEHFPLTLESARPSHTSQYLCASSEYGYSGNTIYFGEGSWLTVV.

This chain links TRBV11-2 with TRBJ1-2; TRBD1 matches 9 bases. The CDR3 has 15 amino acids. V dropped 0 bases and J dropped 6; count of bases not matched to a gene: 5. Looked up from germline, CDR1 is SGHAT and CDR2 is FQNNGV. In DNA, the CDR3 is TGTGCCAGCAGCTTAGATAACAGGGGGCTTAATGGCTACACCTTC. This encodes CASSLDNRGLNGYTF.

The V gene is TRBV14, the J gene TRBJ2-5; TRBD2 is a possible D gene (5 bases). Per the germline V gene, CDR1 is SGHDN and CDR2 is FVKESK. V shed 0 bases and J shed 13 bases, with 12 bases lying between them. CDR3 length: 12 residues. Written as DNA, the CDR3 is TGTGCCAGCAGCCAAGAATCCAGGAGGCGGTACTTC. This translates into CASSQESRRRYF. The full variable domain, completed using reference TRBV14 and TRBJ2-5, is EAGVTQFPSHSVIEKGQTVTLRCDPISGHDNLYWYRRVMGKEIKFLLHFVKESKQDESGMPNNRFLAERTGGTYSTLKVQPAELEDSGVYFCASSQESRRRYFGPGTRLLVL.

The genes are TRBV4-2 and TRBJ1-4, with D possibly TRBD1 on 5 matching bases. The germline V and J ends were trimmed by 3 bases and 0 bases, with 17 bases remaining between them. Per germline, CDR1 LGHNA and CDR2 YNFKEQ. The CDR3 spans 18 residues. The CDR3 region has the DNA TGTGCCAGCAGCCAGACTGACAGCCTTAGCACAACTAATGAAAAACTGTTTTTT. Translating it yields CASSQTDSLSTTNEKLFF.

V is TRBV18 and J is TRBJ2-5; D is unclear. Between the trimmed V and J ends, which lost 3 bases and 1 base, there was a span of 6 bases. CDR3 length: 13 amino acids. Looked up from germline, CDR1 is KGHSH and CDR2 is LQKENI. The CDR3 coding sequence is TGTGCCAGCTCACCGCCAGTCCAAGAGACCCAGTACTTC. The encoded protein is CASSPPVQETQYF.

This chain connects TRBV19 to TRBJ2-5; 9 nucleotides agree with TRBD1. CDR3 size: 14 residues. V gave up 10 bases and J gave up 5 bases; unmatched junction bases: 11. Germline CDR1 is LNHDA and CDR2 is SQIVND (reference sequence). CDR3 in amino acids: CATKAGQGGETQYF. In nucleotides, the CDR3 is TGTGCCACGAAAGCGGGACAGGGCGGGGAGACCCAGTACTTC. Complete variable domain (other parts from reference TRBV19 and TRBJ2-5): DGGITQSPKYLFRKEGQNVTLSCEQNLNHDAMYWYRQDPGQGLRLIYYSQIVNDFQKGDIAEGYSVSREKKESFPLTVTSAQKNPTAFYLCATKAGQGGETQYFGPGTRLLVL.

The chain is built from TRBV7-9 and TRBJ2-7, with TRBD1 identical over 9 bases. This CDR3 contains 19 residues. The germline CDR1 and CDR2 sequences are SEHNR and FQNEAQ (reference sequence). The trim removed 6 bases at V and 3 bases at J, leaving 21 bases unmatched. CDR3 sequence reads: CASSYPPGTGFCSVYEQYF. The CDR3 DNA reads as TGTGCCAGCAGTTACCCCCCCGGGACAGGGTTTTGTTCTGTCTACGAGCAGTACTTC. Full variable domain (rest looked up from reference TRBV7-9 and TRBJ2-7): DTGVSQNPRHKITKRGQNVTFRCDPISEHNRLYWYRQTLGQGPEFLTYFQNEAQLEKSRLLSDRFSAERPKGSFSTLEIQRTEQGDSAMYLCASSYPPGTGFCSVYEQYFGPGTRLTVT.

The gene calls are TRBV6-2 or TRBV6-3 and TRBJ1-6, with D possibly matching TRBD1 (6 bases). Looked up from germline, CDR1 is MNHEY and CDR2 is SVGEGT. Trimming left V 2 bases short and J 7 bases short, with 12 bases between. This CDR3 has 15 amino acids. Here the CDR3 reads CASSYQGRGNSPLHF. For the CDR3, the DNA is TGTGCCAGCAGTTACCAGGGCAGGGGCAATTCACCCCTCCACTTT.

The genes are TRBV5-3 and TRBJ1-5; possible D gene TRBD1, 5 bases. TRBV5-3 is designated an ORF whose function remains uncertain. This CDR3 comprises 15 residues. Deletions cut 3 bases from V and 5 bases from J, with 15 bases between. CDR3 residues: CARSWGSGTDQPQHF. The DNA for the CDR3 is TGTGCCAGAAGCTGGGGTAGCGGGACGGATCAGCCCCAGCATTTT.

This clone has a handful of counts. The rearrangement joins TRBV28 to TRBJ1-2, with D maybe TRBD1 (6 bases). V dropped 8 bases and J dropped 2 bases, with 9 bases sitting between them. The germline CDR1 and CDR2 sequences are MDHEN and SYDVKM. The CDR3 extends over 12 amino acids. CDR3 DNA: TGTGCCAGCGGGGGCAGGAACTATGGCTACACCTTC. The encoded protein is CASGGRNYGYTF.